These 4 T cell receptor beta chains originate from one sample sequenced in a study of T cell responses to AZD1222 COVID-19 vaccine. Some clones are missing from TCRdb's copy, which holds only in-frame ones; the method was immunoSEQ multiplex PCR. The sample includes about 270,000 clones, around 93% of them seen just once. Material: peripheral blood, obtained 28 days after the second AZD1222 dose. The receptors originated from an adult who received the AZD1222 COVID-19 vaccine.

This sequence joins TRBV5-1 and TRBJ2-2; 12 bases align to TRBD2. J lost 6 bases, V lost 5 bases, and 5 bases had no gene match. Germline CDR1 and CDR2: SGHRS and YFSETQ. This CDR3 has 15 residues. The CDR3 coding sequence is TGCGCCAGCAGATCGACTAGCGGGGGAGCCGGGGAGCTGTTTTTT. Translation gives CASRSTSGGAGELFF.

The chain uses TRBV11-2 and TRBJ2-2; 8 nucleotides match TRBD1. The germline gives CDR1 SGHAT, CDR2 FQNNGV. The CDR3 has 15 residues. V trimming: 4 bases; J trimming: 7 bases; junction bases outside the gene matches: 8. The CDR3 DNA follows: TGTGCCAGCAGCTCAAGGACAGGGAGTGGCGGGGAGCTGTTTTTT. Amino acids: CASSSRTGSGGELFF.

The rearrangement links TRBV6-5 to TRBJ2-7; D uncertain. The CDR3 runs 10 residues. Germline V gives CDR1 MNHEY, CDR2 SVGAGI. Between the trimmed V and J ends, which lost 8 bases and 2 bases, there was a span of 4 bases. CDR3 DNA sequence: TGTGCCAGCGGGGCCTACGAGCAGTACTTC. It translates to CASGAYEQYF.

This clone was counted only a few times. The chain is built from TRBV9 and TRBJ2-5; maybe TRBD1 (6 bases). V lost 0 bases and J 4 bases, leaving 10 bases between the germline ends. CDR3 length: 14 amino acids. The germline gives CDR1 SGDLS, CDR2 YYNGEE. The CDR3 bases are TGTGCCAGCAGCGTAGGGGGGCCTAGAGAGACCCAGTACTTC. Translating it yields CASSVGGPRETQYF.